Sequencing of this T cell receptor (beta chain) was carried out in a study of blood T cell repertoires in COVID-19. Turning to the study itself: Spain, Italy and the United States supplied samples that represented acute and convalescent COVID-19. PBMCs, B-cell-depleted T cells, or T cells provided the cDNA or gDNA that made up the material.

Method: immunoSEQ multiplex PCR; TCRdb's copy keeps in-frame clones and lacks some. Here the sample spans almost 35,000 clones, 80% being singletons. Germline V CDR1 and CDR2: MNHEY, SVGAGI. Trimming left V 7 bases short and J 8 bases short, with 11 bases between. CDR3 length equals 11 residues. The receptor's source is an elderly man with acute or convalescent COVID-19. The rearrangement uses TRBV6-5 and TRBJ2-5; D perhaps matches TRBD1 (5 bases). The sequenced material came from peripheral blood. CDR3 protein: CASKAGITQYF. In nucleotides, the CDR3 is TGTGCCAGCAAAGCAGGGATTACCCAGTACTTC.